The 27 T cell receptor beta chains listed next were all sequenced from one sample in a study of T cell changes during pregnancy in multiple sclerosis (dated by TCRdb to between 2018 and 2021). Libraries were prepared through the immunoSEQ multiplex PCR assay. TCRdb re-hosts the immuneACCESS table, in-frame sequences only. Its copies lack some clones; in the studies checked, an unresolved V gene accounts for under half of them, and the cause for the rest is not known. This sample gives 57,000 or so clones in total; roughly 90% of them show up just once. 1% to 1.5% of the sample is in the top ten clones. The sequences come from peripheral blood, collected in the second trimester of pregnancy. The source of these receptors is a female donor with multiple sclerosis, enrolled in a pregnancy study.

The CDR3 DNA follows: TGTGCCAGCAGCTTACAAGCCTCCCCCTCCTACGAGCAGTACTTC. Translation gives CASSLQASPSYEQYF. This chain joins TRBV13 and TRBJ2-7; D is uncertain. Germline V gene sequence: CDR1 PRHDT, CDR2 FYEKMQ (reference sequence). Trimming cost V 2 bases and J 0 bases, with 11 bases left between them. This CDR3 region has 15 residues.

The chain recombines TRBV6-1 with TRBJ1-5, with TRBD1 identical over 7 bases. With V trimmed by 5 bases and J by 3 bases, 7 bases remained unmatched. Germline loops: CDR1 MNHNS, CDR2 SASEGT. CDR3 size: 15 residues. DNA of the CDR3: TGTGCCAGCAGTCCGGACAGGCGGTACAATCAGCCCCAGCATTTT. Translation: CASSPDRRYNQPQHF.

The chain recombines TRBV19 with TRBJ1-1; no reliable D call. Germline V gives CDR1 LNHDA, CDR2 SQIVND (reference sequence). V dropped 3 bases and J dropped 3 bases, with 11 bases sitting between them. The CDR3 runs to 14 residues. The CDR3 protein is CASSIAGLDTEAFF. Here the CDR3 DNA reads TGTGCCAGTAGTATTGCGGGCCTAGACACTGAAGCTTTCTTT.

The chain couples TRBV6-4 to TRBJ1-5, with 8 bases lining up with TRBD1. V dropped 7 bases and J dropped 2; count of bases not matched to a gene: 19. The CDR3 runs to 19 residues. Per germline, CDR1 MRHNA and CDR2 SNTAGT. Here the CDR3 DNA reads TGTGCCAGCAAGGGGTGGCTCGACAGGGGAGGCGAAGGCAATCAGCCCCAGCATTTT. The encoded protein is CASKGWLDRGGEGNQPQHF.

The chain is built from TRBV18 and TRBJ1-3; 7 bases are a match to TRBD1. There are 15 residues in the CDR3. V shed 1 base and J 3 bases; nucleotides not matched to a gene: 3. Germline V gene sequence: CDR1 KGHSH, CDR2 LQKENI. CDR3 region: CASSPQGARGNTIYF. Written as DNA, the CDR3 is TGTGCCAGCTCACCACAGGGGGCGCGTGGAAACACCATATATTTT.

CDR3 nucleotide sequence: TGCGCCAGCAGCCGCAGTAACTATGGCTACACCTTC. The encoded protein is CASSRSNYGYTF. This chain connects TRBV4-1 to TRBJ1-2; D is ambiguous. The CDR3 is made up of 12 amino acids. Germline V lookup: CDR1 MGHRA, CDR2 YSYEKL. The ends were cut back, 4 bases at V and 1 base at J, with 4 bases in the middle.

This clone was seen a handful of times. The rearrangement joins TRBV6-5 to TRBJ1-2; 8 bases line up with TRBD1. CDR1 and CDR2 from the germline V gene are MNHEY and SVGAGI. The ends lost 8 bases at V and 2 bases at J; junction bases unmatched: 4. This CDR3 has 13 residues. CDR3 coding DNA: TGTGCCAGCGTCAGGGGGCAAAACTATGGCTACACCTTC. As protein: CASVRGQNYGYTF.

This sequence joins TRBV19 and TRBJ1-1, with D maybe TRBD1 (5 bases). This CDR3 region has 13 residues. V was clipped by 6 bases and J by 3 bases, with 11 bases between them. Germline CDR1 reads LNHDA; CDR2 reads SQIVND (reference sequence). Here the CDR3 reads CASRRRGDTEAFF. CDR3 in DNA: TGTGCCAGTAGACGGAGGGGTGACACTGAAGCTTTCTTT.

This clone was seen a single time. The chain couples TRBV2 to TRBJ2-7; no definite D call. CDR1 is SNHLY, CDR2 FYNNEI, per germline. V lost 6 bases to trimming and J lost 0 bases, with 6 bases between them. CDR3 length: 12 amino acids. CDR3 nucleotides: TGTGCCAGCAGGGCCACCTCCTACGAGCAGTACTTC. Translating gives CASRATSYEQYF.

This chain connects TRBV29-1 to TRBJ2-1; a possible D gene is TRBD1 (6 bases). V was pared by 6 bases and J by 12 bases, with 21 bases between. This CDR3 comprises 13 residues. Germline-derived CDR1 and CDR2 are SQVTM and ANQGSEA. The CDR3 bases are TGCAGCGTCGTGACAGGTGGGGTCCGTGGGCAGTTCTTC. Its translation: CSVVTGGVRGQFF.

This sequence joins TRBV4-1 and TRBJ1-5; D gene unclear. Germline V gene lookup returns CDR1 MGHRA and CDR2 YSYEKL. V dropped 4 bases and J dropped 0 bases, with 10 bases sitting between them. This CDR3 is built from 15 residues. The CDR3 loop is CASSRDMYSNQPQHF. CDR3 bases: TGCGCCAGCAGCCGTGACATGTATAGCAATCAGCCCCAGCATTTT.

J is TRBJ1-1 and V is TRBV6-1; D unclear. CDR1 and CDR2 (germline): MNHNS, SASEGT. Trimming cost V 8 bases and J 3 bases, with 19 bases left between them. The CDR3 covers 15 residues. The CDR3 DNA reads as TGTGCCAGCGCCAGTCGGCAGCCGAGGGACACTGAAGCTTTCTTT. It translates to CASASRQPRDTEAFF.

V usage is TRBV4-1 and J usage is TRBJ2-1, with 9 bases lining up with TRBD2. This CDR3 is 16 amino acids long. J gave up 5 bases and V 4 bases, and 9 bases lay outside the gene matches. In germline, CDR1 is MGHRA, CDR2 YSYEKL. The CDR3 loop reads CASSRISGGTDNEQFF. Here the CDR3 DNA reads TGCGCCAGCAGCCGGATCAGCGGGGGGACTGACAATGAGCAGTTCTTC.

The chain uses TRBV9 and TRBJ2-1; the match to TRBD2 covers 12 bases. The CDR3 is 14 residues long. Germline assignment: CDR1 SGDLS and CDR2 YYNGEE. Trimming at V came to 0 bases and at J to 10 bases, leaving 2 bases not matched to a gene. The CDR3 DNA is TGTGCCAGCAGCGTAGTTCTAGCGGGGGGGGAGCAGTTCTTC. Protein: CASSVVLAGGEQFF.

The rearrangement uses TRBV18 and TRBJ2-2, with D uncertain. The germline CDR1 and CDR2 sequences are KGHSH and LQKENI. The CDR3 runs 12 residues. The V end was cut by 4 bases, the J end by 5 bases, with 5 bases between. In DNA, the CDR3 is TGTGCCAGCTCACTCGGGACCGGGGAGCTGTTTTTT. This codes for CASSLGTGELFF.

The chain combines TRBV11-2 with TRBJ1-5; 8 positions match TRBD1. V lost 5 bases and J lost 5; bases outside the gene matches: 8. CDR1 is SGHAT and CDR2 is FQNNGV in the germline V gene. This CDR3 comprises 15 residues. The CDR3 region has the DNA TGTGCCAGCAGCCTTAATCAGGGGGCGGATCAGCCCCAGCATTTT. Translation gives CASSLNQGADQPQHF.

This clone was detected once. This chain links TRBV6-6 with TRBJ2-7; 7 nucleotides match TRBD2. The V gene end was trimmed by 2 bases and the J gene end by 3 bases; junction bases not matched to a gene: 4. CDR3 length equals 14 residues. CDR1 is MNHNY, CDR2 SVGAGI, per germline (reference sequence). CDR3 sequence (DNA): TGTGCCAGCAGTTACCACGGGGGGAGCTACGAGCAGTACTTC. Its protein is CASSYHGGSYEQYF.

The chain recombines TRBV7-9 with TRBJ1-2, with D tentatively TRBD1 (5 bases). The CDR3 sequence is 12 residues long. Germline CDR1 reads SEHNR; CDR2 reads FQNEAQ (reference sequence). V dropped 5 bases and J dropped 4 bases, with 8 bases sitting between them. The CDR3 DNA reads as TGTGCCAGCAGCCTTGACAGCTATGGCTACACCTTC. It encodes CASSLDSYGYTF.

The CDR3 is CASSPLGGSDQPQHF. The CDR3 bases are TGTGCCAGCTCACCACTAGGGGGCAGTGATCAGCCCCAGCATTTT. This chain connects TRBV18 to TRBJ1-5; TRBD1 aligns across 7 bases. Germline-derived CDR1 and CDR2 are KGHSH and LQKENI. J lost 5 bases, V lost 1 base, and 5 bases had no gene match. The length of the CDR3 is 15 residues.

V gene TRBV6-5 combines with J gene TRBJ1-2, with 7 bases matching TRBD1. This CDR3 is built from 15 residues. Per the germline V gene, CDR1 is MNHEY and CDR2 is SVGAGI. Trimming took 3 bases from V and 8 from J; bases not matched to a gene: 12. The CDR3 spells CASSYHEGAGWGYTF. In DNA form, the CDR3 reads TGTGCCAGCAGTTATCATGAGGGGGCGGGTTGGGGCTACACCTTC.

V is TRBV6-5 and J is TRBJ2-2; 7 bases line up with TRBD2. Losses at the gene ends were 7 bases for V and 3 bases for J; bases not matched to a gene: 8. CDR1 and CDR2 from the germline V gene are MNHEY and SVGAGI. The CDR3 totals 15 residues. CDR3 in amino acids: CASKKAGEHTGELFF. Here the CDR3 DNA reads TGTGCCAGCAAGAAGGCGGGGGAGCACACCGGGGAGCTGTTTTTT.

The V and J genes are TRBV5-1 and TRBJ2-1; TRBD2 matches 10 bases. Trimming cost V 0 bases and J 5 bases; bases outside gene matches: 5. Germline CDR1 SGHRS, CDR2 YFSETQ. The length of the CDR3 is 16 residues. The CDR3 DNA reads TGCGCCAGCAGCTTGGGGCCTCTAGCGGGGGACAATGAGCAGTTCTTC. Its protein is CASSLGPLAGDNEQFF. The entire variable domain, with the rest obtained from reference TRBV5-1 and TRBJ2-1, is as follows: KAGVTQTPRYLIKTRGQQVTLSCSPISGHRSVSWYQQTPGQGLQFLFEYFSETQRNKGNFPGRFSGRQFSNSRSEMNVSTLELGDSALYLCASSLGPLAGDNEQFFGPGTRLTVL.

This clone was recorded once. V and J are TRBV5-1 and TRBJ2-2; the D is unclear. The germline CDR1 and CDR2 sequences are SGHRS and YFSETQ. The ends were cut back, 4 bases at V and 4 bases at J, with 11 bases in the middle. This CDR3 is built from 14 residues. DNA of the CDR3: TGCGCCAGCAGCGCGGTCTCTCTCACCGGGGAGCTGTTTTTT. Protein sequence: CASSAVSLTGELFF. The full variable domain, completed using reference TRBV5-1 and TRBJ2-2, is KAGVTQTPRYLIKTRGQQVTLSCSPISGHRSVSWYQQTPGQGLQFLFEYFSETQRNKGNFPGRFSGRQFSNSRSEMNVSTLELGDSALYLCASSAVSLTGELFFGEGSRLTVL.

This clone appeared a single time. This rearrangement joins TRBV15 to TRBJ2-1; D not resolved. Deletions cut 0 bases from V and 3 bases from J, with 9 bases between. This CDR3 contains 15 residues. Germline V gives CDR1 LNHNV, CDR2 YYDKDF (reference sequence). Here the CDR3 reads CATSRDRGRYNEQFF. DNA for the CDR3: TGTGCCACCAGCAGAGATCGAGGTCGCTACAATGAGCAGTTCTTC.

CDR3 sequence: CASSLHRKGGYTF. The DNA for the CDR3 is TGTGCCAGCAGTTTACACAGGAAGGGGGGCTACACCTTC. The chain employs TRBV28 and TRBJ1-2; D possibly corresponds to TRBD1 (5 bases). The CDR3 length is 13 residues. The V gene lost 2 bases and the J gene lost 8 bases, with 12 bases spanning the gap. Germline V gives CDR1 MDHEN, CDR2 SYDVKM.

The rearrangement uses TRBV9 and TRBJ1-2; 9 bases are a match to TRBD1. The germline V gene has CDR1 SGDLS and CDR2 YYNGEE. The length of the CDR3 is 15 residues. J gave up 4 bases and V 4 bases, and 8 bases lay outside the gene matches. CDR3 amino acids: CASSPTGGGGYGYTF. CDR3 bases: TGTGCCAGCAGCCCCACAGGGGGCGGTGGCTATGGCTACACCTTC. Filled out from reference TRBV9 and TRBJ1-2, the complete variable domain reads DSGVTQTPKHLITATGQRVTLRCSPRSGDLSVYWYQQSLDQGLQFLIQYYNGEERAKGNILERFSAQQFPDLHSELNLSSLELGDSALYFCASSPTGGGGYGYTFGSGTRLTVV.

J is TRBJ2-7 and V is TRBV15; a weak D match, TRBD1 (7 bases). The CDR3 contains 15 residues. Trimming removed 0 bases at V and 5 bases at J, with 14 bases between. Germline V gene lookup returns CDR1 LNHNV and CDR2 YYDKDF (reference sequence). Here the CDR3 DNA reads TGTGCCACCAGCAGAGATCGTGCAGGGGGGAACGAGCAGTACTTC. Translation: CATSRDRAGGNEQYF.